Presented here are 13 T cell receptor beta chains from one specimen sequenced in a study of T cells after yellow fever vaccination (dated by TCRdb to the late 2010s). The sample's treatment or condition label, in plain terms: live attenuated yellow fever vaccine strain. Library creation used 5' RACE. This sample was sequenced with an Illumina HiSeq 2500. TCRdb applied fastp at Q25 and MiXCR to the public reads, then kept only in-frame beta chains. Rows are combined by CDR3 protein, so each entry shows the most common genes and DNA. For this sample there are 250,000 to 300,000 distinct CDR3 sequences; approximately 13% appear just once. The ten largest clones take up roughly 0.5% of the sample. The sample in question was CD4+ T cells sorted from PBMCs, obtained 45 days after the yellow fever booster vaccination. The receptors derive from a man under 40 who received the YFV17D yellow fever vaccine.

This clonotype came up a few times. The gene calls are TRBV4-3 and TRBJ2-1; maybe TRBD1 (6 bases). The CDR3 runs to 15 residues. Trimming cost V 5 bases and J 0 bases, with 11 bases left between them. Looked up from germline, CDR1 is LGHNA and CDR2 is YSLEER. In nucleotides, the CDR3 is TGCGCCAGCAGCGGGGGCTGGAGCTCCTACAATGAGCAGTTCTTC. Translating gives CASSGGWSSYNEQFF.

The V gene is TRBV5-1, the J gene TRBJ2-5; the D call may be TRBD1 or TRBD2 (7 bases each). This CDR3 region has 13 residues. Trimming took off 4 bases at V and 8 bases at J, with 15 bases between the two ends. Looked up from germline, CDR1 is SGHRS and CDR2 is YFSETQ. DNA of the CDR3: TGCGCCAGCAGCGCTACAGGGGAGGGAACCCAGTACTTC. It yields the protein CASSATGEGTQYF.

V is TRBV7-8 and J is TRBJ1-6; 8 bases align to TRBD1. Trimming cost V 5 bases and J 11 bases; bases outside gene matches: 11. Germline V gives CDR1 SGHVS, CDR2 FQNEAQ. This CDR3 comprises 15 residues. The CDR3 here is CASSGGQGGRAPLHF. The CDR3, as DNA: TGTGCCAGCAGCGGAGGACAGGGCGGTAGGGCACCCCTCCACTTT. The full variable domain, its missing parts supplied by reference TRBV7-8 and TRBJ1-6, is GAGVSQSPRYKVAKRGQDVALRCDPISGHVSLFWYQQALGQGPEFLTYFQNEAQLDKSGLPSDRFFAERPEGSVSTLKIQRTQQEDSAVYLCASSGGQGGRAPLHFGNGTRLTVT.

The gene calls are TRBV20-1 and TRBJ1-1; 10 nucleotides line up with TRBD1. From germline, CDR1 is DFQATT and CDR2 SNEGSKA (reference sequence). This CDR3 comprises 15 residues. V was clipped by 6 bases and J by 4 bases; unmatched bases: 11. The CDR3 DNA is TGCAGTGCGATGACAGGGGGCGGACGTGGCACTGAAGCTTTCTTT. Its translation is CSAMTGGGRGTEAFF.

In its sample, this clonotype was seen many times. The V call is TRBV9, the J call TRBJ1-2; no definite D call. Deletions cut 3 bases from V and 7 bases from J, with 10 bases between. Germline-derived CDR1 and CDR2 are SGDLS and YYNGEE. The CDR3 extends over 12 amino acids. The CDR3 reads CASSAPKGGYTF. In nucleotides, the CDR3 is TGTGCCAGCAGCGCCCCTAAGGGTGGCTACACCTTC. Combining the CDR3 with reference TRBV9 and TRBJ1-2 gives the whole variable domain DSGVTQTPKHLITATGQRVTLRCSPRSGDLSVYWYQQSLDQGLQFLIQYYNGEERAKGNILERFSAQQFPDLHSELNLSSLELGDSALYFCASSAPKGGYTFGSGTRLTVV.

This clonotype occurred a few times. The chain couples TRBV27 to TRBJ1-6, with D possibly TRBD1 on 6 matching bases. The germline CDR1 and CDR2 sequences are MNHEY and SMNVEV (reference sequence). This CDR3 is 15 amino acids long. The V end lost 0 bases, the J end lost 9 bases, and 12 bases lay between the germline ends. The CDR3 sequence: CASSLSRGEGSPLHF. Written as DNA, the CDR3 is TGTGCCAGCAGTTTATCGAGGGGGGAAGGTTCACCCCTCCACTTT.

The sample holds a few counts of this clonotype. The chain employs TRBV12-3 or TRBV12-4 and TRBJ2-7; D remains ambiguous. CDR3 length: 14 amino acids. Trimming shortened V by 5 bases and J by 2 bases, and 13 bases separated the two germline ends. CDR3 sequence reads: CASSPGRNTYEQYF. CDR3 DNA sequence: TGTGCCAGCAGTCCTGGACGGAATACCTACGAGCAGTACTTC.

V usage is TRBV6-6 and J usage is TRBJ1-1, with unresolved D. Germline loops: CDR1 MNHNY, CDR2 SVGAGI (reference sequence). The V and J ends lost 6 bases and 7 bases respectively, with 9 bases between them. This CDR3 has 11 residues. This CDR3 is CASRGPHEAFF. CDR3 in DNA: TGTGCCAGCAGGGGCCCCCATGAAGCTTTCTTT.

The CDR3 reads CASSRQITDTQYF. CDR3 in DNA: TGTGCCAGCAGTCGCCAAATCACAGATACGCAGTATTTT. The chain uses TRBV12-3 or TRBV12-4 and TRBJ2-3; D is unclear. V was shortened by 5 bases and J by 2 bases, with 8 bases between the two germline ends. The length of the CDR3 is 13 residues.

The V gene is TRBV7-9, the J gene TRBJ2-1; tentative D call: TRBD2 (6 bases). The CDR3 consists of 14 residues. Germline values: CDR1 SEHNR, CDR2 FQNEAQ (reference sequence). Trimming shortened V by 5 bases and J by 6 bases, and 14 bases separated the two germline ends. The CDR3 protein is CASSPGTGGNEQFF. The CDR3 nucleotides read TGTGCCAGCAGCCCCGGGACTGGAGGCAATGAGCAGTTCTTC.

This chain uses TRBV29-1 with TRBJ2-3, with 8 nucleotides matching TRBD1. V trimming: 5 bases; J trimming: 4 bases; junction bases outside the gene matches: 2. CDR1 and CDR2 from the germline V gene are SQVTM and ANQGSEA. There are 12 residues in the CDR3. The CDR3 loop is CSVRQGPDTQYF. The CDR3 DNA reads TGCAGCGTTCGACAGGGGCCAGATACGCAGTATTTT.

This clonotype was counted ten times or more. The chain uses TRBV11-2 and TRBJ2-3; either TRBD1 or TRBD2 may supply D (6 bases each). V gave up 3 bases and J gave up 3 bases, with 25 bases separating them. Germline assignment: CDR1 SGHAT and CDR2 FQNNGV. CDR3 length equals 19 residues. As DNA, the CDR3 is TGTGCCAGCAGCTTCGGGGGCCCCCTTTCCGGCGGGGAAACAGATACGCAGTATTTT. Protein sequence: CASSFGGPLSGGETDTQYF.

This chain connects TRBV6-4 to TRBJ2-3; a possible D gene is TRBD2 (5 bases). The CDR3 sequence is 19 residues long. V was trimmed by 6 bases and J by 5 bases, leaving 30 bases between them. The germline V gene encodes CDR1 MRHNA and CDR2 SNTAGT. CDR3 DNA sequence: TGTGCCAGCAGCTCCCCTCAGTTAGGTCCCGGGGTTAACATAGATACGCAGTATTTT. Amino acid sequence: CASSSPQLGPGVNIDTQYF.